This TCR beta chain emerged from a study of T cell responses to AZD1222 COVID-19 vaccine. Findings of the study overall: A mostly white British donor set with more females was recruited, and clonal diversity was possibly underestimated.

Second-dose recipients at about 4 or about 12 weeks were treated as one pooled group. Per the germline V gene, CDR1 is LNHNV and CDR2 is YYDKDF (reference sequence). The CDR3 runs to 13 residues. V was shortened by 0 bases and J by 2 bases, with 5 bases between the two germline ends. A note on this clone: Its matching antigen is unknown.

Profiled with immunoSEQ multiplex PCR; TCRdb holds only in-frame clones, not every one. The table records fewer than 85,000 clones, approximately 90% of them present only once. The source is an adult who received the AZD1222 COVID-19 vaccine. The specimen was peripheral blood, collected 28 days after the second AZD1222 dose. V is TRBV15 and J is TRBJ2-7, with no clear D. The CDR3 DNA reads as TGTGCCACCAGCAGAGAGGACGCCTACGAGCAGTACTTC. It is translated as CATSREDAYEQYF.